This T cell receptor beta chain derives from a study of T cell repertoires and HLA-DP antigens. Study context: The donors, ranging 18-to-29 to 60-to-69 years, included a couple of males and one female. Pre-culture CD4+ samples used about 1.1 ug DNA versus around 230 ng for CD137+CD4+ sorts.

General study points: Clones undetected before culture averaged approximately 34% against one allele and around 50% against the other.

A remark on this clone: Its antigen is not identified.

The primer mix covered 54 TRBV segments and 13 TRBJ segments. Profiled with immunoSEQ multiplex PCR; TCRdb holds only in-frame clones, not every one. The sample consists of approximately 86,000 clones, more than 75% of them appearing once. Trimming removed 0 bases from V and 1 base from J, with 4 bases in between. CDR1 SGDLS and CDR2 YYNGEE come from the germline V gene. The CDR3 has 13 residues. Sequencing was performed on CD4+ T cells from PBMCs. This receptor was obtained from a man aged 45 to 65 in good health and CMV-seronegative. The chain recombines TRBV9 with TRBJ1-1; D remains ambiguous. The CDR3 loop is CASSVVANTEAFF. The CDR3 DNA follows: TGTGCCAGCAGCGTAGTGGCGAACACTGAAGCTTTCTTT. Combining the CDR3 with reference TRBV9 and TRBJ1-1 gives the whole variable domain DSGVTQTPKHLITATGQRVTLRCSPRSGDLSVYWYQQSLDQGLQFLIQYYNGEERAKGNILERFSAQQFPDLHSELNLSSLELGDSALYFCASSVVANTEAFFGQGTRLTVV.